The 31 T cell receptor beta chains given below trace back to one sample, sequenced in a study of low-dose radiotherapy and immunotherapy resistance in tumors. TRAV- and TRBV-specific primers were used for first-strand cDNA, which covered alpha and beta chains. TCR amplification ran about 20 PCR cycles using constant-region and V-primer adapter primers. TCRdb re-analysed the reads in MiXCR, keeping a single row per CDR3 protein. The sample yields under 90,000 distinct CDR3 sequences, less than 35% seen once. Time point specified: before trial treatment. The starting material was PBMCs, obtained before treatment. All receptors come from a female donor with ovarian cancer.

This clonotype was observed at least ten times. The V gene is TRBV6-2 or TRBV6-3, the J gene TRBJ2-2; D call uncertain. The CDR3 totals 14 residues. Trimming took off 6 bases at V and 5 bases at J, with 13 bases between the two ends. CDR1 and CDR2 from the germline V gene are MNHEY and SVGEGT. CDR3 nucleotides: TGTGCCAGCAGCGTAAAAGACGGAACCGGGGAGCTGTTTTTT. It specifies CASSVKDGTGELFF.

This clonotype came up many times. V is TRBV7-8 and J is TRBJ2-5, with D unresolved. V shed 5 bases and J shed 7 bases, with 11 bases lying between them. CDR1 and CDR2 from the germline V gene are SGHVS and FQNEAQ. The CDR3 consists of 12 residues. The CDR3 DNA is TGTGCCAGCAGCCATACCGGTGGGACCCAGTACTTC. The encoded protein is CASSHTGGTQYF. The full variable domain, rest sourced from reference TRBV7-8 and TRBJ2-5, is GAGVSQSPRYKVAKRGQDVALRCDPISGHVSLFWYQQALGQGPEFLTYFQNEAQLDKSGLPSDRFFAERPEGSVSTLKIQRTQQEDSAVYLCASSHTGGTQYFGPGTRLLVL.

The chain combines TRBV7-2 with TRBJ1-1; maybe TRBD1 (6 bases). The CDR3 is 16 amino acids. The germline V gene has CDR1 SGHTA and CDR2 FQGNSA. Trimming took off 5 bases at V and 5 bases at J, with 21 bases between the two ends. CDR3 protein: CASSPVGVGGVTEAFF. CDR3 bases: TGTGCCAGCAGCCCAGTGGGGGTCGGGGGCGTAACTGAAGCTTTCTTT.

This clonotype was observed at least ten times. This chain links TRBV20-1 with TRBJ2-5; D gene unclear. The CDR3 length is 14 residues. The germline V and J ends were trimmed by 6 bases and 4 bases, with 18 bases remaining between them. Germline CDR1 and CDR2: DFQATT and SNEGSKA (reference sequence). As DNA, the CDR3 is TGCAGTGCCCCGGGCCCCACTAAGGGAGAGACCCAGTACTTC. Protein sequence: CSAPGPTKGETQYF.

Ten or more counts support this clonotype. The genes are TRBV7-9 and TRBJ1-2; D unclear. Germline CDR1 reads SEHNR; CDR2 reads FQNEAQ (reference sequence). Trimming took 5 bases from V and 6 from J, leaving 10 bases between them. This CDR3 comprises 12 residues. CDR3 residues: CASSLNFDGYTF. The CDR3 nucleotides are TGTGCCAGCAGCCTCAACTTCGATGGCTACACCTTC.

This clonotype was seen repeatedly, ten times or more. The J gene is TRBJ2-7, the V gene TRBV7-6; possibly TRBD1 for D (6 bases). Germline V CDR1 and CDR2: SGHVS, FNYEAQ. V was pared by 5 bases and J by 2 bases, with 16 bases between. The CDR3 runs 15 residues. In DNA, the CDR3 is TGTGCCAGCAGCCGGACAAGCGGACAGACCTACGAGCAGTACTTC. Protein sequence: CASSRTSGQTYEQYF.

In this sample, this clonotype turned up many times. One junction end disagrees with the germline gene, perhaps due to a read error. V gene TRBV6-2 or TRBV6-3 combines with J gene TRBJ2-6, with TRBD2 identical over 7 bases. This CDR3 is built from 13 residues. Germline CDR1 MNHEY, CDR2 SVGEGT. DNA for the CDR3: TGTGCCAGCAGGATGCCGGGGGGCAACGTCCTGACTTTC. Translated: CASRMPGGNVLTF.

About this clonotype itself: The limits of the CDR3 on the DNA are not certain, so only TCRdb's listed CDR3 is given. The chain has TRBV28 and TRBJ1-4. Germline CDR1 is MDHEN and CDR2 is SYDVKM. The CDR3 is made up of 15 amino acids, end residues included. CDR3 sequence reads: CASRQPDLEKLFFFF.

This clonotype was seen many times. The chain joins TRBV2 to TRBJ2-1; D might be TRBD1 or TRBD2, each matching 5 bases. The CDR3 is 15 residues long. V lost 4 bases and J lost 9, with 19 bases in between. Germline lookup yields CDR1 SNHLY and CDR2 FYNNEI. DNA of the CDR3: TGTGCCAGCAGTGGAGGGGAACTAGGGAGAGGTGAGCAGTTCTTC. Amino acid sequence: CASSGGELGRGEQFF.

About this clonotype: A far larger clone differs by one base, so this is likely a read error. The genes are TRBV5-6 and TRBJ2-7; 9 nucleotides line up with TRBD2. Germline CDR1 and CDR2: SGHDT and YYEEEE. There are 15 residues in the CDR3. V lost 0 bases and J lost 7; bases outside the gene matches: 8. The CDR3 here is CASSLGLAVYDEQYF. CDR3 sequence (DNA): TGTGCCAGCAGCTTGGGACTAGCGGTTTACGATGAGCAGTACTTC.

With regard to this clonotype: Sequence at one end of the junction differs from germline and may be a read error. The V gene is TRBV12-3 or TRBV12-4, the J gene TRBJ2-2; no definite D call. The CDR3 runs to 14 residues. The CDR3 coding sequence is TGTGCCAGCAGGCACAATACCAACACCGGTGAGCTGTTTTTT. Protein: CASRHNTNTGELFF.

The gene calls are TRBV28 and TRBJ2-1, with 9 bases identical to TRBD2. The CDR3 contains 13 residues. Germline CDR1 MDHEN, CDR2 SYDVKM. The junction had 9 bases not matched to a gene; V was cut back by 10 bases and J by 8 bases. Here the CDR3 reads CATKRLAGYEQFF. Here the CDR3 DNA reads TGTGCCACGAAGCGTCTAGCGGGGTATGAGCAGTTCTTC.

The chain employs TRBV6-5 and TRBJ1-5, with 9 nucleotides matching TRBD1. The V gene end was trimmed by 6 bases and the J gene end by 6 bases; junction bases not matched to a gene: 9. The CDR3 extends over 15 amino acids. Germline V CDR1 and CDR2: MNHEY, SVGAGI. The CDR3 region is CASSSGTGWVQPQHF. In DNA form, the CDR3 reads TGTGCCAGCAGCTCCGGGACAGGGTGGGTTCAGCCCCAGCATTTT.

A word on this clonotype: A far larger clone differs by one base, so this is likely a read error. The chain has TRBV21-1 and TRBJ2-1; the D call in the table, TRBD1, was not verified against the DNA. TRBV21-1 is tagged as a pseudogene. CDR3 length: 13 residues. This chain's CDR3 is CASKDSLTYEQFF. The CDR3 DNA sequence: TGTGCCAGCAAGGACAGTCTCACCTACGAGCAGTTCTTC.

The table lists this clonotype with many counts. This chain links TRBV20-1 with TRBJ2-4, with D perhaps matching TRBD2 (7 bases). Trimming removed 1 base from V and 1 base from J, with 23 bases in between. Germline V gives CDR1 DFQATT, CDR2 SNEGSKA (reference sequence). The CDR3 spans 19 residues. The CDR3 is CSARGPIRVGGQAKNIQYF. The DNA for the CDR3 is TGCAGTGCTAGAGGCCCGATAAGGGTGGGGGGGCAGGCCAAAAACATTCAGTACTTC.

Points on this clonotype: It differs at one base from a far larger clone, so likely a read error. The rearrangement links TRBV7-1 to TRBJ2-1; 10 nucleotides line up with TRBD1. TRBV7-1 falls under the ORF class, with uncertain function. There are 14 residues in the CDR3. With 5 bases clipped from V and 10 bases from J, the junction kept 8 bases outside the gene matches. The DNA for the CDR3 is TGTGCCAGCAGCAGGGGACAGGGGACCTACGAGCAGTTCTTC. Translated, it gives CASSRGQGTYEQFF.

Remarks on this clonotype: This sequence is one base from a far larger clone and is likely a read error. The chain combines TRBV29-1 with TRBJ2-7, with 9 nucleotides matching TRBD2. Germline CDR1 SQVTM, CDR2 ANQGSEA. Trimming at V came to 6 bases and at J to 7 bases, leaving 13 bases not matched to a gene. CDR3 size: 14 residues. The chain's CDR3 is CSVAGTSNYNEQYF. The CDR3 DNA sequence: TGCAGCGTCGCAGGGACTAGCAACTACAATGAGCAGTACTTC.

This clonotype has ten or more counts. CDR3 residues: CSVVQGSSNQPQHF. The CDR3 DNA reads as TGCAGCGTTGTACAGGGCTCTAGCAATCAGCCCCAGCATTTT. This chain links TRBV29-1 with TRBJ1-5; the D gene is possibly TRBD1 (6 bases). The CDR3 is made up of 14 amino acids. In germline, CDR1 is SQVTM, CDR2 ANQGSEA. V shed 4 bases and J shed 0 bases, with 10 bases lying between them.

This clonotype has ten or more counts. This chain links TRBV6-2 or TRBV6-3 with TRBJ2-1; the match to TRBD2 covers 9 bases. Germline trimming cut 1 base from V and 0 bases from J; bases unmatched to any gene: 1. The CDR3 contains 16 residues. CDR1 MNHEY and CDR2 SVGEGT come from the germline V gene. The CDR3 loop is CASSYFSGSSYNEQFF. The CDR3 DNA reads as TGTGCCAGCAGTTACTTTAGCGGGAGCTCCTACAATGAGCAGTTCTTC.

Many counts were recorded for this clonotype. V is TRBV7-2 and J is TRBJ2-5; D gene unclear. V was trimmed by 3 bases and J by 5 bases, leaving 10 bases between them. The CDR3 runs 13 residues. Germline lookup yields CDR1 SGHTA and CDR2 FQGNSA. The CDR3 region is CASSFNSRETQYF. CDR3 nucleotide sequence: TGTGCCAGCAGCTTCAACAGCCGGGAGACCCAGTACTTC.

This clonotype was seen at least ten times. This sequence joins TRBV4-1 and TRBJ1-4, with D perhaps TRBD1 (6 bases). From germline, CDR1 is MGHRA and CDR2 YSYEKL. Trimming removed 1 base from V and 7 bases from J, with 31 bases in between. This CDR3 is built from 21 residues. Here the CDR3 DNA reads TGCGCCAGCAGCCAAGTTCGGGTCGTTGGAGGCAGGGGAAGGGCAAGTGAAAAACTGTTTTTT. The encoded protein is CASSQVRVVGGRGRASEKLFF.

This clonotype was detected a few times. The chain recombines TRBV19 with TRBJ2-1, with unresolved D. V was trimmed by 5 bases and J by 0 bases, leaving 14 bases between them. This CDR3 has 16 residues. Germline assignment: CDR1 LNHDA and CDR2 SQIVND (reference sequence). The CDR3 sequence: CASSYLQMSSYNEQFF. In DNA form, the CDR3 reads TGTGCCAGTAGTTATCTCCAAATGAGCTCCTACAATGAGCAGTTCTTC.

This clonotype was observed at least ten times. The chain uses TRBV3-1 and TRBJ2-7, with unresolved D. The CDR3 spans 13 residues. CDR1 is LGHDT, CDR2 YNNKEL, per germline (reference sequence). Deletions cut 2 bases from V and 5 bases from J, with 10 bases between. The CDR3 loop is CASSQTWIHEQYF. CDR3 DNA: TGTGCCAGCAGCCAAACGTGGATCCACGAGCAGTACTTC.

This clonotype was picked up many times. The chain employs TRBV18 and TRBJ2-3; D is undetermined. The CDR3 has 13 amino acids. Per germline, CDR1 KGHSH and CDR2 LQKENI. Trimming stripped 5 bases from V and 5 bases from J, with 11 bases between. CDR3 protein: CASSSWTVDTQYF. CDR3 coding DNA: TGTGCCAGCTCATCTTGGACCGTAGATACGCAGTATTTT.

This clonotype was observed at least ten times. This chain connects TRBV6-2 or TRBV6-3 to TRBJ2-3; 11 positions match TRBD2. CDR3 length: 17 amino acids. Germline V gene sequence: CDR1 MNHEY, CDR2 SVGEGT. V trimming: 0 bases; J trimming: 5 bases; junction bases outside the gene matches: 7. The CDR3 DNA sequence: TGTGCCAGCAGTTACTCCACTAGCGGGAGCCACGGAGATACGCAGTATTTT. Translated: CASSYSTSGSHGDTQYF.

The chain links TRBV10-1 to TRBJ2-5, with no clear D. Deletions cut 5 bases from V and 0 bases from J, with 10 bases between. The CDR3 sequence is 14 residues long. CDR1 is WNHNN and CDR2 is SYGVQD in the germline V gene (reference sequence). The CDR3 reads CASSSGQNQETQYF. CDR3 DNA: TGCGCCAGCAGTTCGGGCCAGAACCAAGAGACCCAGTACTTC.

This chain connects TRBV12-3 or TRBV12-4 to TRBJ2-1; D might be TRBD2 (6 bases). The V end was cut by 2 bases, the J end by 7 bases, with 18 bases between. The CDR3 covers 16 residues. CDR3 in DNA: TGTGCCAGCAGTTTATGGCGGGCGCAGGGAGGAAATGAGCAGTTCTTC. This translates into CASSLWRAQGGNEQFF.

This clonotype was seen at least ten times. This rearrangement joins TRBV20-1 to TRBJ1-4; D is undetermined. The germline CDR1 and CDR2 sequences are DFQATT and SNEGSKA (reference sequence). Trimming took off 6 bases at V and 6 bases at J, with 8 bases between the two ends. The CDR3 sequence is 11 residues long. DNA for the CDR3: TGCAGTGCCGCTGGGGATGAAAAACTGTTTTTT. Encoded protein: CSAAGDEKLFF.

V gene TRBV20-1 combines with J gene TRBJ1-1; D remains unclear. The CDR3 contains 14 residues. The germline V and J ends were trimmed by 0 bases and 1 base, with 9 bases remaining between them. Germline V gene lookup returns CDR1 DFQATT and CDR2 SNEGSKA (reference sequence). CDR3 bases: TGCAGTGCTAGAGATGGGGTGGGGAACACTGAAGCTTTCTTT. The encoded protein is CSARDGVGNTEAFF.

This sequence joins TRBV18 and TRBJ2-7, with a possible D match to TRBD1 (6 bases). V dropped 1 base and J dropped 0 bases, with 13 bases sitting between them. This CDR3 comprises 16 residues. Germline CDR1 KGHSH, CDR2 LQKENI. This CDR3 reads CASSPLGQTSSYEQYF. The CDR3 DNA reads TGTGCCAGCTCACCACTTGGACAGACGAGCTCCTACGAGCAGTACTTC.

Points on this clonotype: The junction and the germline gene differ at one end; a read error may be behind it. The V gene is TRBV5-1, the J gene TRBJ2-3; the D gene is possibly TRBD2 (6 bases). CDR1 is SGHRS, CDR2 YFSETQ, per germline. The CDR3 length is 14 residues. This CDR3 is CASSYGRRGDTQYF. The CDR3 nucleotides are TGTGCCAGCAGCTACGGACGGCGGGGAGATACGCAGTATTTT. The variable domain in full, with the rest retrieved from reference TRBV5-1 and TRBJ2-3, is KAGVTQTPRYLIKTRGQQVTLSCSPISGHRSVSWYQQTPGQGLQFLFEYFSETQRNKGNFPGRFSGRQFSNSRSEMNVSTLELGDSALYLCASSYGRRGDTQYFGPGTRLTVL.